This T cell receptor beta chain was sequenced during a study of shared clonotypes between healthy human individuals. Assay: immunoSEQ multiplex PCR; the TCRdb copy retains only in-frame clones and omits some. This table holds approximately 500,000 clones, around 79% found once. As to this clone: At one end, the junction sequence differs from germline, possibly due to a read error.

Germline values: CDR1 MDHEN, CDR2 SYDVKM. The CDR3 covers 11 residues. The chain employs TRBV28 and TRBJ2-7; D unclear. Sequenced input: PBMCs. The source is a woman aged 40 to 49 in good health. Some clones in this sample may be carry-over from other donors' samples. CDR3 amino acids: CASTRGRTRHF. The CDR3 nucleotides read TGTGCCAGCACCAGAGGCCGTACGCGACACTTC.